This TCR beta chain came from a study of cytomegalovirus exposure and HLA in healthy donors (TCRdb year 2017). In terms of the full investigation: In an earlier analysis of approximately 640 of the donors, 276 Gb of sequence data and some 100 million unique TCR beta sequences from about 179 million T cells were reported. An early release covering roughly 600 HLA-typed donors comprised about 300 gigabases of sequencing data and about 90 million unique TCR sequences. The genetic ancestry cluster associated with self-reported Caucasian donors included 81% of the roughly 400 genotyped donors. The aim of the study was to test whether cataloging public T cell receptors could identify signatures of past pathogen exposure. The study used immunosequencing to profile the T cell repertoires of approximately 690 subjects and linked those repertoires to cytomegalovirus serostatus. Along with the roughly 700-subject first cohort, a separate validation cohort of over a hundred different subjects was used. To predict cytomegalovirus infection status, the study brought together high-throughput TCR immunosequencing, statistical association of individual TCRs with disease status, and machine learning. In a later analysis, previously published TCR beta repertoires from 666 donors were re-analyzed and high-resolution HLA genotyping was added so that TCR occurrence patterns could be studied. In the later analysis, no new phenotypic data were used to find candidate immune exposures; instead, reliance was placed on TCR beta sequences and their occurrence across donors. An earlier analysis of 587 of the donors used high-throughput TCR beta sequencing to judge whether each TCR beta V gene segment behaved as functional or pseudogenic. Alongside the repertoire data, information on donor age, sex, ethnicity and CMV serostatus was compiled. A later genetic analysis took genome-wide SNP genotypes for about 55% of the 666 donors and used that subset as a discovery cohort. Every repertoire in the discovery cohort had been generated on one and the same sequencing platform. Both class I and class II loci were covered by HLA typing, at four-digit resolution. The number of typed donors differed by locus: roughly 620-630 for A, B, C, DRB1 and DQB1; about 520 for DQA1; 606 for DPA1; and around 490 for DPB1. Roughly five DR-DQ haplotypes were treated as single units for association and clustering because of strong linkage in the cohort. Among around 400 genotyped donors of the cohort, an average of roughly 230,000 unique TCR beta nucleotide sequences was sequenced per donor, of which about 18% were non-productive.

Note on this clone: No antigen is known for it. Base qualities are not at hand, and no much larger clone is one base apart.

Its CDR3 holds 15 amino acids, cysteine through phenylalanine. Only the CDR3 part of the read is kept: 45 bases, read in frame from the first base. The germline V gene supplies CDR1 SGHNT and CDR2 YENEEA. From V the trimming removes 5 bases and from J it removes 8 bases, while the gene matches leave 6 bases of the junction unaccounted for. Preparation of the library involved the immunoSEQ multiplex PCR assay. The multiplex PCR relied on a mix of 60 forward primers for TCR Vbeta segments and 13 reverse primers for TCR Jbeta segments. The CDR3 region of rearranged TCR beta genes was amplified from genomic DNA with a multiplex PCR assay. On the Illumina HiSeq System, the amplified TCR beta libraries were sequenced as 87-base-pair reads. In the source study's methods: A later analysis tallied 70 million to 100 million unique TCR beta chains across the roughly 610 repertoires, and about 10 million of those chains were shared by two or more donors. Raw reads were error-corrected and collapsed into unique sequences by a nearest-neighbor algorithm in which closely related sequences were merged to remove PCR and sequencing errors. To assign V, D and J gene segments, CDR3 sequences were aligned to IMGT reference sequences. For a sequence to be retained, a match of at least six nucleotides to both a V gene segment and a J gene segment was required. Rearrangements were called productive when the CDR3 lacked stop codons and stayed in frame with V and J; all others were non-productive. Following IMGT convention, CDR3 was defined as the stretch from the second conserved V-encoded cysteine up to the conserved J-encoded phenylalanine. Sequences without an unambiguous match to a single V gene segment were excluded from the earlier analysis of about 630 of the donors. In an earlier analysis of a few hundred of the donors, V segments were called functional above 56.7% productive rearrangements and were called segregating when the between-donor standard deviation exceeded 5%. To diagnose cytomegalovirus status from the catalog of TCR beta chain sequences, a statistical classification framework was built. A later analysis assigned V and J genes by comparing TCR nucleotide sequences with IMGT/GENE-DB human TR gene sequences. Using the TCRdist pipeline, a later analysis assigned CDR3 sequences along with most-parsimonious VDJ recombination scenarios. A later analysis defined each TCR beta chain by its CDR3 amino acid sequence plus V-gene family, and excluded reads lacking a unique V-gene family. In a later analysis, 450 to 600 highly shared, low-generation-probability nucleotide sequences were removed to address suspected cross-contamination and a sequencing artifact. In a later analysis, a clonal expansion index for each public chain was calculated from normalized within-repertoire ranks of inferred template counts. In a later analysis, generation probabilities were computed using a VDJ recombination model fitted to out-of-frame rearrangements, and the results were checked against IGoR. Hypergeometric tests were used in a later analysis to score TCR-TCR, TCR-HLA and TCR-CMV co-occurrence, with a repertoire-size bias correction applied to the TCR pairs. In a later analysis, false discovery rates were estimated by permuting HLA or CMV assignments 20 times. In a later analysis, co-occurring TCRs were grouped using DBSCAN, with TCRdist sequence similarity added in when clustering inside HLA-allele-positive subsets. Repertoires with fewer than 30,000 or more than 120,000 public chains, plus five repertoires with anomalous nucleotide sharing, were excluded from co-occurrence clustering. TCRdb obtained this table from immuneACCESS and retained in-frame rearrangements with V and J assigned. These tables miss some clones; where compared with another copy, unresolved V genes account for less than half of the shortfall, and the remainder is unexplained. V and J calls and clone size are given by that table; D and trimming were obtained from the DNA. Within this sample are some 140,000 clones, with 83% of them counted one time only. About 1.6% of the sample is in the top ten clones.

Points the paper makes about the study in general: Over 15 rarely observed V segments, including chromosome 9 orphons, were excluded from the earlier analysis of just under 600 of the donors because counts were too low. A further reported finding was that TCR beta sequences accurately predicted the HLA-A and HLA-B alleles for most subjects in the first cohort. The sequencing pipeline was judged likely to have produced a cluster of highly shared sequence variants as a technical artifact. In a later analysis, the rate of TCR association differed among HLA loci, with DRB1 alleles having the most associated TCRs and HLA-C alleles having the fewest. In a later analysis, several top co-occurrence clusters were reported to appear linked to parvovirus B19, influenza, CMV and Epstein-Barr virus. The authors suggested that the approach could potentially be generalized to other disease states and immunological phenotypes. In a later analysis, some 17,000 TCR beta sequences were associated with specific HLA alleles at a false discovery rate of 0.05. The presence/absence analyses assumed that sequencing depth was roughly uniform across donors, and that assumption may not be true. The cohort was sequenced for TCR beta chains only, and without alpha or paired-chain data the features that could be detected were limited. The only immune exposure information available for the cohort was CMV serostatus. Broadly in line with IMGT annotations, most TCR beta V segments showed up in productive rearrangements about 87% or about 30% of the time in an earlier analysis of about 500 of the donors. In a later analysis, HLA-associated TCR beta chains were found to be more clonally expanded and to have lower generation probabilities than equally common non-associated chains. Because HLA typing was missing for some donors at each locus, association tests included only the typed subset. A later genetic analysis associated a missense DCLRE1C variant with V-gene and J-gene trimming of TCR beta chains, and an independent cohort replicated the association. Some IMGT-functional V segments, including TRBV6-2 and TRBV6-3, could not be distinguished by the 87-base-pair reads and were therefore excluded. A later genetic analysis reported fewer N-insertions in productive TCRs among donors in an Asian-associated ancestry cluster than the roughly 670-donor mean. Across donors, most TCR sequences were observed very rarely, whereas some public TCRs were present in many individuals. The classifier was reported to diagnose cytomegalovirus status with high specificity and sensitivity in both the original and validation cohorts. Linkage disequilibrium might explain the correlated functional status among segregating V segments, but an unknown experimental factor could not be excluded. When HLA alleles, especially DR and DQ, strongly co-occurred, attributing TCR associations to individual alleles was difficult. A later analysis found that most CMV-associated TCR beta chains appeared HLA-restricted, with HLA associations seemingly driven largely by CMV exposure. In vitro tests confirmed that three of the cytomegalovirus-associated TCR beta chains recognize cytomegalovirus antigens. The study listed 150 to 200 TCR beta chains as associated with cytomegalovirus.

In total, about 650 healthy bone marrow donors made up the cohort. At the time of sampling, every cohort member was nominally healthy, though immune exposures that went unrecorded were likely present. The donor tested CMV seronegative and was one of the 352 seronegative cohort members. A peripheral blood sample was collected from each donor, and TCR beta sequencing was performed on peripheral blood mononuclear cells. The Qiagen DNeasy Blood Extraction Kit was used to extract genomic DNA from the blood cell samples. The rearrangement joined TRBV11-3 to TRBJ2-1, and 13 bases in between align with TRBD2. The clonotype was recovered from a man aged 35-49 years in good health and CMV-seronegative. Source material: PBMCs. The DNA sequence is TGTGCCAGCAGCCCCGGGACTAGCGGGATGGATGAGCAGTTCTTC. It translates as CASSPGTSGMDEQFF.